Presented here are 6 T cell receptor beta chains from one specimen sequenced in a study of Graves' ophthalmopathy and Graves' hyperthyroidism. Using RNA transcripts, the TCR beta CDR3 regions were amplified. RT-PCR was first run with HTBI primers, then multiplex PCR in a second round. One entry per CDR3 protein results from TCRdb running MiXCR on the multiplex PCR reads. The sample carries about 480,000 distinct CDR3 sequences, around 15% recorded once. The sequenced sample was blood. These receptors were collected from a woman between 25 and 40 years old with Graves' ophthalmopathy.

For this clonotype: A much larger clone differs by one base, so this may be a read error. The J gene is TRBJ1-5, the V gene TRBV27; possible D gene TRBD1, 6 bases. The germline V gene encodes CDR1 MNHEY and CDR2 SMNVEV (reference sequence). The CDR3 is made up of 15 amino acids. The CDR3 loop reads CASSLARGPGQAQHF. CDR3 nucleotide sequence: TGTGCCAGCAGTTTAGCCAGGGGTCCGGGTCAGGCCCAGCATTTT.

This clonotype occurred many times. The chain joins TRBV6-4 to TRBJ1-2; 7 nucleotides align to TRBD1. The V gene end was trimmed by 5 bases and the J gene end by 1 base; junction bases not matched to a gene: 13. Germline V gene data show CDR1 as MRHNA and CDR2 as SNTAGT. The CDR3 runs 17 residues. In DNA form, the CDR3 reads TGTGCCAGCAGTCCCAGGGGGGTGGGGACAGTTAACTATGGCTACACCTTC. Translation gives CASSPRGVGTVNYGYTF.

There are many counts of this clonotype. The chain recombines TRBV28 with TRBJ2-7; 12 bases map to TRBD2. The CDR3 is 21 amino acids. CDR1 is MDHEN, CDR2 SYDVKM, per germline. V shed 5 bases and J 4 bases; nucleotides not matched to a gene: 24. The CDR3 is CASSTILIGAQTSGSQYEQYF. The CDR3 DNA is TGTGCCAGCAGTACAATCCTGATTGGGGCCCAGACTAGCGGGAGTCAGTACGAGCAGTACTTC.

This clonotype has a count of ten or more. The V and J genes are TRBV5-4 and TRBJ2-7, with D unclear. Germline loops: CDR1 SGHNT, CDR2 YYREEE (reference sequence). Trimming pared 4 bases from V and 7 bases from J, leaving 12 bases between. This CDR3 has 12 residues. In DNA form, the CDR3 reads TGTGCCAGCAGCCCTCCACTCGGGGAGCAGTACTTC. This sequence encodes CASSPPLGEQYF.

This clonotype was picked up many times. CDR3 amino acids: CASSSSVRETQYF. For the CDR3, the DNA is TGTGCCAGCAGTTCATCTGTTCGGGAGACCCAGTACTTC. The V and J genes are TRBV6-5 and TRBJ2-5; D not certain. The CDR3 totals 13 residues. The V end was cut by 4 bases, the J end by 5 bases, with 11 bases between. Germline-derived CDR1 and CDR2 are MNHEY and SVGAGI.

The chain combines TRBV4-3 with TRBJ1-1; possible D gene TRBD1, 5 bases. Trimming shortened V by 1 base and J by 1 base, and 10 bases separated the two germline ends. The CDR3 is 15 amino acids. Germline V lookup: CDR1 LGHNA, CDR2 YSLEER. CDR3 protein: CASSQVDGGNTEAFF. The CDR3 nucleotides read TGCGCCAGCAGCCAAGTCGACGGGGGGAACACTGAAGCTTTCTTT.